These 11 T cell receptor beta chains were all obtained from the same sample, sequenced in a study of T cell repertoires in cytomegalovirus infection. Each CDR3 protein is one row after TCRdb ran MiXCR on the reads. The table lists 85,000 to 120,000 distinct CDR3 sequences, 16% of them singletons. The material sequenced was PBMCs. The receptors shown here come from a human donor in good health (CMV status not recorded). Some clones in this sample may be carry-over from other donors' samples.

Only a few counts were recorded for this clonotype. The chain links TRBV30 to TRBJ1-1, with a possible D match to TRBD1 (5 bases). V was cut by 3 bases and J by 5 bases, with 10 bases left in between. CDR1 is GTSNPN and CDR2 is SVGIG in the germline V gene (reference sequence). This CDR3 is built from 12 residues. CDR3 in DNA: TGTGCCTGGAGGGGGGACCAAACTGAAGCTTTCTTT. This gives the protein CAWRGDQTEAFF.

The J gene is TRBJ1-5, the V gene TRBV6-6, with D unresolved. The V gene lost 0 bases and the J gene lost 7 bases, with 10 bases spanning the gap. This CDR3 has 14 amino acids. CDR1 is MNHNY, CDR2 SVGAGI, per germline (reference sequence). The CDR3 loop reads CASSYSDGRQPQHF. As DNA, the CDR3 is TGTGCCAGCAGTTACTCCGATGGCCGACAGCCCCAGCATTTT.

This clonotype was detected only a few times. The V gene is TRBV5-4, the J gene TRBJ2-2, with TRBD1 identical over 7 bases. The trim removed 3 bases at V and 3 bases at J, leaving 2 bases unmatched. Germline CDR1 and CDR2: SGHNT and YYREEE (reference sequence). CDR3 length: 14 amino acids. The CDR3 bases are TGTGCCAGCAGCTACGGACAGGACACCGGGGAGCTGTTTTTT. This encodes CASSYGQDTGELFF.

The chain has TRBV29-1 and TRBJ1-2; weak D call: TRBD1 (6 bases). The germline CDR1 and CDR2 sequences are SQVTM and ANQGSEA. V lost 7 bases and J lost 2, with 11 bases in between. The CDR3 is 12 amino acids. The CDR3 region is CSAGGVNYGYTF. As DNA, the CDR3 is TGCAGCGCGGGGGGCGTCAACTATGGCTACACCTTC. Based on the CDR3 plus reference TRBV29-1 and TRBJ1-2, the full variable domain is SAVISQKPSRDICQRGTSLTIQCQVDSQVTMMFWYRQQPGQSLTLIATANQGSEATYESGFVIDKFPISRPNLTFSTLTVSNMSPEDSSIYLCSAGGVNYGYTFGSGTRLTVV.

The chain joins TRBV7-8 to TRBJ1-2, with TRBD1 matching 9 bases. This CDR3 is 15 amino acids long. Per the germline V gene, CDR1 is SGHVS and CDR2 is FQNEAQ. The J segment lost 4 bases and the V segment lost 5 bases, leaving 8 bases of the junction unmatched. CDR3 DNA: TGTGCCAGCAGCCTCCGGGACAGGGATACCTATGGCTACACCTTC. As protein: CASSLRDRDTYGYTF.

This clonotype has ten or more counts. V usage is TRBV7-2 and J usage is TRBJ2-7, with TRBD2 matching over 11 bases. The V gene end was trimmed by 3 bases and the J gene end by 6 bases; junction bases not matched to a gene: 4. The CDR3 consists of 14 residues. Germline CDR1 reads SGHTA; CDR2 reads FQGNSA. Here the CDR3 reads CASSLTSGAPEQYF. The DNA of the CDR3 is TGTGCCAGCAGCTTGACTAGCGGGGCCCCCGAGCAGTACTTC.

In its sample, this clonotype was seen many times. V gene TRBV7-2 combines with J gene TRBJ1-1; the D gene is possibly TRBD1 (6 bases). The germline V gene encodes CDR1 SGHTA and CDR2 FQGNSA. The CDR3 is made up of 13 amino acids. V lost 2 bases and J lost 3, with 7 bases in between. The CDR3 DNA follows: TGTGCCAGCAGCTTAAGGGGGGACACTGAAGCTTTCTTT. Translating it yields CASSLRGDTEAFF. Full variable domain (rest looked up from reference TRBV7-2 and TRBJ1-1): GAGVSQSPSNKVTEKGKDVELRCDPISGHTALYWYRQSLGQGLEFLIYFQGNSAPDKSGLPSDRFSAERTGGSVSTLTIQRTQQEDSAVYLCASSLRGDTEAFFGQGTRLTVV.

The J gene is TRBJ2-5, the V gene TRBV30; no definite D call. Germline V gene lookup returns CDR1 GTSNPN and CDR2 SVGIG (reference sequence). This CDR3 is built from 12 residues. Trimming took 0 bases from V and 5 from J, leaving 7 bases between them. The CDR3 nucleotides read TGTGCCTGGAGTGTACGCAGGGAGACCCAGTACTTC. Amino acids: CAWSVRRETQYF.

This clonotype showed up many times. The V call is TRBV12-3 or TRBV12-4, the J call TRBJ2-3; 8 nucleotides agree with TRBD2. This CDR3 comprises 16 residues. V was clipped by 5 bases and J by 4 bases; unmatched bases: 11. CDR3 coding DNA: TGTGCCAGCAGTAAAGGACTAGCCCGGATGGCAGATACGCAGTATTTT. Translated: CASSKGLARMADTQYF.

As for this clonotype: Being one base from a much bigger clone, this may be a read error. V and J are TRBV7-6 and TRBJ1-2; no clear D. Germline V gene lookup returns CDR1 SGHVS and CDR2 FNYEAQ. The CDR3 spans 12 residues. Trimming took off 5 bases at V and 6 bases at J, with 10 bases between the two ends. The CDR3 here is CASSQIQDGYTF. Written as DNA, the CDR3 is TGTGCCAGCAGCCAAATCCAGGATGGCTACACCTTC.

Ten or more counts support this clonotype. The chain couples TRBV7-2 to TRBJ2-2; 7 bases agree with TRBD2. V shed 6 bases, J shed 4 bases, and the junction held 8 bases outside the gene matches. From germline, CDR1 is SGHTA and CDR2 FQGNSA. The CDR3 consists of 15 residues. In DNA form, the CDR3 reads TGTGCCAGCAGTCCCGCGGGGGTGATCACCGGGGAGCTGTTTTTT. Amino acid sequence: CASSPAGVITGELFF.